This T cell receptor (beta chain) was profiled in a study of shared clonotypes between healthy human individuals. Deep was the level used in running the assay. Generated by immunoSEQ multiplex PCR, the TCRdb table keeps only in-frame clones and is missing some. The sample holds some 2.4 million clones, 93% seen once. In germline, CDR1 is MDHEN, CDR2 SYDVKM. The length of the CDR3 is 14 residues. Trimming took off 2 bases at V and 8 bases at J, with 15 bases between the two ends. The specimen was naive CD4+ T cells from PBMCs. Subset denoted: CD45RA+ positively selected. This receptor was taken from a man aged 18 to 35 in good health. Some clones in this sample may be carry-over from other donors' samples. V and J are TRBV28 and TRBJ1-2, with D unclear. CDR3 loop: CASSLKFSPGGYTF. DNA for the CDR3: TGTGCCAGCAGTTTAAAATTTTCCCCTGGAGGCTACACCTTC.